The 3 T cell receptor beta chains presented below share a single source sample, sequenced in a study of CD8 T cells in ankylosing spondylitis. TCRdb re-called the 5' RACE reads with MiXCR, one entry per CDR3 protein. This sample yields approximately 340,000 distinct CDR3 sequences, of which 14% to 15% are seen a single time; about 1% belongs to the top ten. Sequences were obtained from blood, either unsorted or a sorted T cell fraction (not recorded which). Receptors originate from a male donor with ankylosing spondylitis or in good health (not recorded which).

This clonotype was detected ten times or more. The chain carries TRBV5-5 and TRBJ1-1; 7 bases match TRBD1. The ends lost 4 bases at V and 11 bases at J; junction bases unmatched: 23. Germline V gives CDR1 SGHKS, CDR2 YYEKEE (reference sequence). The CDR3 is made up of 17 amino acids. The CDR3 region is CASSPLALGQAHAGAFF. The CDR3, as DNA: TGTGCCAGCAGCCCCCTGGCGCTAGGACAGGCCCACGCGGGGGCTTTCTTT.

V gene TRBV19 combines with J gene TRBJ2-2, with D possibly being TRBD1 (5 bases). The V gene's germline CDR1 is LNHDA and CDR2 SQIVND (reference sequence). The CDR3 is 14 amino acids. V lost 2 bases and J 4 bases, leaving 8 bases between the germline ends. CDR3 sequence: CASSIRQGTGELFF. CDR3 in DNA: TGTGCCAGTAGTATAAGGCAGGGCACCGGGGAGCTGTTTTTT.

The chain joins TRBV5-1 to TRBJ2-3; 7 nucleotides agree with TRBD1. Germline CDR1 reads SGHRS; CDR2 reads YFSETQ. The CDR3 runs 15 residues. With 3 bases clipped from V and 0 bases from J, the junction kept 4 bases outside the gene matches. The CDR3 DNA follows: TGCGCCAGCAGCTCCCAACAGGGGAGCACAGATACGCAGTATTTT. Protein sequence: CASSSQQGSTDTQYF.